This TCR beta chain is drawn from a study of graft-versus-host responses after intestinal transplantation (dated by TCRdb to 2020 to 2022). Notes on the research overall: The transplants that recipients received were multivisceral, liver-intestinal, or isolated intestinal. Alloreactive clones were identified by sequencing pre-transplant mixed lymphocyte reaction products and comparing them with unstimulated pre-transplant donor and recipient T cells. A peak of at least 4% donor T cells among recipient peripheral blood mononuclear cells was the definition used for donor T cell macrochimerism. Anti-thymocyte globulin induction was given to all recipients, followed by maintenance tacrolimus and steroids for approximately 3 years. Rather than going through the commercial service, samples from a few later patients were sequenced in-house on an Illumina MiSeq and processed with MiXCR. Bulk TCR-beta CDR3 sequencing was used to track graft-versus-host and host-versus-graft alloreactive T cell clones in the graft, circulation and bone marrow after intestinal transplantation. Of the 20 to 25 intestinal transplant recipients enrolled in the cohort, one of whom was a retransplant, 3 patients without pretransplant specimens were excluded.

CDR1 and CDR2 are read off the germline V gene (reference sequence) as MNHEY and SMNVEV. V is reduced by 2 bases and J by 2 bases, leaving a spacing of 10 bases between them. CDR3 length: 14 amino acids, cysteine to phenylalanine. Only the CDR3 DNA is retained, 42 bases long and in frame from the first base. Broader findings and caveats from the paper: GvH clones were detected in recipient bone marrow, and some of these GvH clones were observed earlier in ileal mucosa or blood, consistent with an intestinal mucosal origin. Peak levels of circulating GvH clones were associated with declines in HvG clones early after transplant. Conclusions were limited by the relatively low number and heterogeneity of intestinal transplant patients. In patients with donor T cell macrochimerism, the allografts had high GvH to HvG T cell clonal ratios.

The library was made by the immunoSEQ multiplex PCR assay. Adaptive Biotechnologies carried out high-throughput TCR-beta CDR3 sequencing of genomic DNA for most patients. Concerning the study's data processing: TCR sequencing data were retrieved from Adaptive's ImmunoSEQ software for around 19 patients, whereas three other patients were processed with MiXCR and VDJtools. CDR3 nucleotide sequences shared between donor and recipient were removed because the origin of such sequences could not be assigned. At least 2-fold expansion over unstimulated cells and a minimum CFSE-low frequency of 0.002% (template counts) or 0.001% (read counts) were required for clones to be classified as alloreactive. Clones were considered mappable if detected in sequenced pre-transplant spleen, lymph node, or MLR CFSE-low populations of the donor or recipient. The cumulative frequency of alloreactive clones was calculated as a percentage of all sequences, weighted by copy number. In its TCRdb copy, this immuneACCESS table keeps in-frame sequences only and misses some clones. Where compared with another copy, unresolved V genes explain less than half of these, and the others have no known cause. V and J calls and clone size are those listed in that table; D and trimming were worked out from the DNA. In all, the sample holds 15,000 to 19,000 clones, and around 70% of those were seen once. Of the sample, 3% to 4.5% falls within the top ten clones.

This clone was detected only a few times. Its antigen is currently not known. The sample holds no much larger clone one base away, and base qualities are not on file. To isolate intraepithelial and lamina propria lymphocytes from graft specimens, dithiothreitol, EDTA incubations and collagenase D digestion were used. Serial intestinal graft biopsy specimens collected up to 600 days after transplant underwent bulk TCR-beta sequencing. This sequence uses TRBV27 and TRBJ2-7; the D call is tentative, TRBD1 or TRBD2, as each matches 5 bases. The starting material was ileum tissue, obtained 14 days after transplant. The clonotype originates from a human patient who received an intestinal transplant, so some T cells may come from the graft donor. In nucleotides, the sequence is TGTGCCAGCAGTTTAACTGGGGGTGCCTACGAGCAGTACTTC. Translated, it reads CASSLTGGAYEQYF.